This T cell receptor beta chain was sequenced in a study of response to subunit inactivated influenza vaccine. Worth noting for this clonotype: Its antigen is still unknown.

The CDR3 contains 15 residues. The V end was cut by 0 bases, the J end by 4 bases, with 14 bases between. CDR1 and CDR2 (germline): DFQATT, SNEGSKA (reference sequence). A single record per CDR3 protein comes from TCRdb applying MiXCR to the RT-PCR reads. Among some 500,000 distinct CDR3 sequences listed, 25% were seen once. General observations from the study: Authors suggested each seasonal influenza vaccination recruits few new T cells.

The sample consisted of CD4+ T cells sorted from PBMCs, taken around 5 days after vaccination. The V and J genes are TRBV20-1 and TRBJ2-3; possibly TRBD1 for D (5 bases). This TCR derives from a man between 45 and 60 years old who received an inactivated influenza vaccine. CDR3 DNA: TGCAGTGCTAGAGATAGCCTAAAAGGGGCAGATACGCAGTATTTT. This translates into CSARDSLKGADTQYF.